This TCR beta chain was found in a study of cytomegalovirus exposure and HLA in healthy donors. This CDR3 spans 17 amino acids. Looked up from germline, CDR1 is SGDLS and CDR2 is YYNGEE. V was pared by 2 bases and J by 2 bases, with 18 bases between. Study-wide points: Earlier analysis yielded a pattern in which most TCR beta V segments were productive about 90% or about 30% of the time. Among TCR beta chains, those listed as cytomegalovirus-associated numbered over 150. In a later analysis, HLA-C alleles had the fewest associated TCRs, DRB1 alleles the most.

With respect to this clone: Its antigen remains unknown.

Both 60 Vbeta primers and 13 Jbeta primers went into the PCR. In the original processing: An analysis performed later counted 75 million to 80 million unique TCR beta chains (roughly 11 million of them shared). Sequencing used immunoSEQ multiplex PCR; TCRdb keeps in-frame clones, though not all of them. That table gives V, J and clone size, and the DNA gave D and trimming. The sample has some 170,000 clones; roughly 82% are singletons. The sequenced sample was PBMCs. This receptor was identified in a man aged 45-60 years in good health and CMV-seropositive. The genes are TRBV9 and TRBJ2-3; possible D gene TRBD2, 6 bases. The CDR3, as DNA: TGTGCCAGCAGCGTTCCGAGGAAGGGCGGGATCACAGATACGCAGTATTTT. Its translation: CASSVPRKGGITDTQYF.